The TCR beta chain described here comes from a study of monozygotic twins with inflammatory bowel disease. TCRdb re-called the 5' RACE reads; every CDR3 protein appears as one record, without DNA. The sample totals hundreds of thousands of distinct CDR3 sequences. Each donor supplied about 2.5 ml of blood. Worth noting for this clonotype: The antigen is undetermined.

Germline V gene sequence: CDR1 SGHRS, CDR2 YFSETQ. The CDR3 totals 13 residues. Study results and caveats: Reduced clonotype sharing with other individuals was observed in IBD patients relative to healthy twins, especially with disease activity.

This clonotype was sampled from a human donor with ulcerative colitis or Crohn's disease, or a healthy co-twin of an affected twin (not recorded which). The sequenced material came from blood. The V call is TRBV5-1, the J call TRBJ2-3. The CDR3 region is CASSLDRFDTQYF. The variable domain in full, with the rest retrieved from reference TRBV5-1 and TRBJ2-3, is KAGVTQTPRYLIKTRGQQVTLSCSPISGHRSVSWYQQTPGQGLQFLFEYFSETQRNKGNFPGRFSGRQFSNSRSEMNVSTLELGDSALYLCASSLDRFDTQYFGPGTRLTVL.